Listed below are T cell receptor beta chains from one sample, sequenced in a study of early T cells in non-severe SARS-CoV-2 infection. TCRdb called the 5' RACE reads again in MiXCR, with one record for every CDR3 protein. The repertoire consists of tens of thousands of distinct CDR3 sequences, with 13% occurring once and the leading ten covering around 6%. Sequenced material: whole blood. The receptors derive from an adult who was a healthcare worker with PCR-confirmed SARS-CoV-2 infection or an uninfected control (not recorded which). Each CDR3 is given with its conserved first and last residue. Fields, in order: V gene, D gene, clone size, J gene, CDR3 protein, CDR3 DNA. The D gene is left open where the match is weak. Only part of the rows carry a size: once, few, many, or a class if the clone is expanded.

TRBV2	.	.	TRBJ1-2	CASSYETEGYTF	TGTGCCAGCAGCTACGAGACTGAGGGCTACACCTTC
TRBV3-1	.	few	TRBJ2-7	CASSQADTYEQYF	TGTGCCAGCAGCCAAGCAGACACCTACGAGCAGTACTTC
TRBV6-1	.	many	TRBJ2-5	CASSVRSLTGETQYF	TGTGCCAGCAGTGTCCGTAGTTTGACTGGGGAGACCCAGTACTTC
TRBV4-1	TRBD1	.	TRBJ2-7	CASSQVGRQGDEQYF	TGCGCCAGCAGCCAAGTCGGGCGGCAGGGGGACGAGCAGTACTTC
TRBV11-2	.	many	TRBJ2-4	CASSLSVGLAKNIQYF	TGTGCCAGCAGCTTAAGCGTCGGATTAGCCAAAAACATTCAGTACTTC
TRBV6-6	.	few	TRBJ1-6	CASSPQGRNNSPLHF	TGTGCCAGCAGCCCCCAGGGGCGTAATAATTCACCCCTCCACTTT
TRBV7-8	.	.	TRBJ1-1	CASSTRDRGFDGIF	TGTGCCAGCAGCACTAGGGACCGGGGATTTGACGGAATATTT
TRBV4-1	.	.	TRBJ1-5	CASSQVPPGPQHF	TGCGCCAGCAGCCAAGTTCCCCCAGGCCCCCAGCATTTT
TRBV9	TRBD1	few	TRBJ2-7	CASSVGTGFYEQYF	TGTGCCAGCAGCGTTGGGACAGGGTTCTACGAGCAGTACTTC
TRBV3-1	.	many	TRBJ2-7	CASSQGRDWKYEQYF	TGTGCCAGCAGCCAAGGTCGAGACTGGAAATACGAGCAGTACTTC
TRBV30	.	.	TRBJ1-1	CAWSAPPALNTEAFF	TGTGCCTGGAGTGCACCACCAGCCTTGAACACTGAAGCTTTCTTT
TRBV5-1	.	many	TRBJ1-1	CASSLDRDTEAFF	TGCGCCAGCAGCCTAGACAGAGACACTGAAGCTTTCTTT
TRBV24-1	.	many	TRBJ2-3	CATSDLKQGVTDTQYF	TGTGCCACCAGTGATTTAAAGCAGGGAGTCACAGATACGCAGTATTTT
TRBV7-3	.	.	TRBJ2-7	CASSLSSGSYEQYF	TGTGCCAGCAGCTTATCGAGCGGATCTTACGAGCAGTACTTC
TRBV18	.	many	TRBJ2-1	CASSTLYNEQFF	TGTGCCAGCTCAACCCTTTACAATGAGCAGTTCTTC
TRBV4-1	.	few	TRBJ2-7	CASSKGKAEGKSFYEQYF	TGCGCCAGCAGTAAGGGTAAAGCAGAGGGTAAGAGCTTCTACGAGCAGTACTTC
TRBV5-1	.	few	TRBJ2-1	CASSLGPGGNNEQFF	TGCGCCAGCAGCTTGGGACCGGGCGGTAACAATGAGCAGTTCTTC
TRBV7-8	TRBD1	few	TRBJ1-5	CASSLERTGRNQPQHF	TGTGCCAGCAGCTTAGAGCGGACAGGGCGTAATCAGCCCCAGCATTTT
TRBV28	.	few	TRBJ2-2	CASSLVTGDYTGELFF	TGTGCCAGCAGTTTAGTTACAGGGGACTACACCGGGGAGCTGTTTTTT
TRBV30	TRBD1	many	TRBJ1-4	CAWSTGQGEEKLFF	TGTGCCTGGAGTACGGGACAGGGTGAAGAAAAACTGTTTTTT
TRBV9	TRBD2	.	TRBJ2-5	CASSELAGGGSQYF	TGTGCCAGCAGCGAGCTAGCGGGGGGAGGGTCCCAGTACTTC
TRBV29-1	TRBD1	few	TRBJ2-3	CRGQGHTQYF	TGCAGAGGACAGGGGCATACGCAGTATTTT
TRBV20-1	.	many	TRBJ1-1	CSARDLGGATNTEAFF	TGCAGTGCTAGAGATCTGGGGGGCGCAACGAACACTGAAGCTTTCTTT
TRBV11-2	TRBD1	many	TRBJ1-5	CASSLAGQGNQPQHF	TGTGCCAGCAGCTTAGCGGGACAGGGTAATCAGCCCCAGCATTTT
TRBV5-1	.	.	TRBJ1-2	CASSLDGFNYGYTF	TGCGCCAGCAGCTTGGACGGATTCAACTATGGCTACACCTTC
TRBV12-3/TRBV12-4	.	many	TRBJ2-7	CASRGGLAMTYEQYF	TGTGCCAGCAGGGGGGGTCTCGCGATGACCTACGAGCAGTACTTC
TRBV29-1	.	few	TRBJ2-2	CSVFQSGELFF	TGCAGCGTTTTCCAGAGCGGGGAGCTGTTTTTT
TRBV9	.	once	TRBJ2-1	CASSVGESYNEQFF	TGTGCCAGCAGCGTAGGAGAATCCTACAATGAGCAGTTCTTC
TRBV29-1	.	many	TRBJ2-5	CSVELQTETQYF	TGCAGCGTTGAGCTGCAGACAGAGACCCAGTACTTC
TRBV20-1	.	few	TRBJ1-4	CSALLVKANEKLFF	TGCAGTGCCCTGCTGGTTAAAGCTAATGAAAAACTGTTTTTT
TRBV20-1	TRBD1	many	TRBJ2-4	CSAQTGAKNIQYF	TGCAGTGCTCAGACAGGGGCCAAAAACATTCAGTACTTC
TRBV5-1	.	few	TRBJ2-2	CASSLEGPGELFF	TGCGCCAGCAGCTTGGAGGGGCCCGGGGAGCTGTTTTTT
TRBV28	.	.	TRBJ1-6	CASRMGRFSSNSPLHF	TGTGCCAGCAGGATGGGGAGATTCTCGTCCAATTCACCCCTCCACTTT
TRBV7-9	TRBD2	few	TRBJ2-2	CASSTVAGLYTGELFF	TGTGCCAGCAGCACGGTAGCGGGACTTTACACCGGGGAGCTGTTTTTT
TRBV19	TRBD2	.	TRBJ2-7	CAIAGASYEQYF	TGTGCCATAGCGGGAGCGTCCTACGAGCAGTACTTC
TRBV29-1	.	few	TRBJ1-4	CSGRQFNEKLFF	TGCAGCGGGAGACAGTTTAATGAAAAACTGTTTTTT
TRBV12-3/TRBV12-4	.	few	TRBJ1-1	CASSLGPRWGGFF	TGTGCCAGCAGTTTGGGACCCAGGTGGGGAGGTTTCTTT
TRBV6-1	TRBD1	few	TRBJ2-1	CASSQQGAGYNEQFF	TGTGCCAGCAGCCAGCAGGGGGCGGGCTACAATGAGCAGTTCTTC
TRBV15	.	few	TRBJ2-2	CATSRDSYTGELFF	TGTGCCACCAGCAGAGATTCTTACACCGGGGAGCTGTTTTTT
TRBV2	TRBD2	.	TRBJ2-6	CASSEVAGVAGANVLTF	TGTGCCAGCAGTGAAGTAGCGGGGGTTGCTGGGGCCAACGTCCTGACTTTC
TRBV27	.	few	TRBJ2-3	CASSLAGATDTQYF	TGTGCCAGCAGTTTAGCAGGGGCCACAGATACGCAGTATTTT
TRBV6-1	.	.	TRBJ1-1	CASSETLGTEAFF	TGTGCCAGCAGTGAGACACTCGGCACTGAAGCTTTCTTT
TRBV6-5	.	few	TRBJ1-4	CASSYIGVGEKLFF	TGTGCCAGCAGTTACATAGGCGTGGGTGAAAAACTGTTTTTT
TRBV20-1	TRBD1	few	TRBJ2-5	CSASPGTVRETQYF	TGCAGTGCTAGCCCCGGGACAGTGAGGGAGACCCAGTACTTC
TRBV7-6	.	many	TRBJ1-2	CASSLAPENYGYTF	TGTGCCAGCAGCTTAGCGCCTGAAAACTATGGCTACACCTTC
TRBV20-1	TRBD2	.	TRBJ2-7	CSAARLAGVYEQYF	TGCAGTGCTGCCCGACTAGCGGGGGTCTACGAGCAGTACTTC
TRBV29-1	TRBD1	.	TRBJ1-5	CSVAQGDSNQPQHF	TGCAGCGTTGCCCAGGGGGATAGCAATCAGCCCCAGCATTTT
TRBV3-1	.	.	TRBJ2-5	CASSQVVGPNTLKTQYF	TGTGCCAGCAGCCAAGTGGTCGGTCCCAATACCCTAAAGACCCAGTACTTC
TRBV7-8	.	.	TRBJ1-6	CASSRWVRADSPLHF	TGTGCCAGCAGCCGTTGGGTCCGAGCTGATTCACCCCTCCACTTT
TRBV6-6	TRBD1	few	TRBJ1-2	CASRSGQGNGYTF	TGTGCCAGCAGATCAGGACAGGGGAATGGCTACACCTTC
TRBV6-1	.	many	TRBJ2-7	CASRPPDPDSATQYF	TGTGCCAGCAGACCTCCCGACCCGGACAGCGCTACGCAGTACTTC
TRBV5-1	.	.	TRBJ1-1	CASSFMGEAFF	TGCGCCAGCAGCTTTATGGGTGAAGCTTTCTTT
TRBV5-1	TRBD1	.	TRBJ2-3	CASSTGRQGATDTQYF	TGCGCCAGCAGCACAGGAAGACAGGGGGCTACAGATACGCAGTATTTT
TRBV7-8	.	few	TRBJ2-3	CASSYGREQDTQYF	TGTGCCAGCAGCTATGGACGGGAACAAGATACGCAGTATTTT
TRBV7-9	TRBD1	.	TRBJ2-7	CASSRRDSSYEQYF	TGTGCCAGCAGCCGAAGGGACAGCTCCTACGAGCAGTACTTC
TRBV6-4	TRBD2	many	TRBJ2-1	CASSPYPAGGYNEQFF	TGTGCCAGCAGTCCATACCCAGCGGGGGGATACAATGAGCAGTTCTTC
TRBV7-8	TRBD1	.	TRBJ2-1	CASSLGDPGQGLSNEQFF	TGTGCCAGCAGCTTAGGAGATCCGGGACAGGGCCTTTCCAATGAGCAGTTCTTC
TRBV29-1	.	.	TRBJ2-2	CSVVDRTNTGELFF	TGCAGCGTTGTGGACAGAACGAACACCGGGGAGCTGTTTTTT
TRBV28	.	.	TRBJ1-5	CASSLPLKWGNQPQHF	TGTGCCAGCAGTTTACCCCTTAAGTGGGGCAATCAGCCCCAGCATTTT
TRBV7-2	TRBD1	.	TRBJ1-2	CASSSPGQSNYGYTF	TGTGCCAGCAGCTCGCCGGGACAGTCTAACTATGGCTACACCTTC